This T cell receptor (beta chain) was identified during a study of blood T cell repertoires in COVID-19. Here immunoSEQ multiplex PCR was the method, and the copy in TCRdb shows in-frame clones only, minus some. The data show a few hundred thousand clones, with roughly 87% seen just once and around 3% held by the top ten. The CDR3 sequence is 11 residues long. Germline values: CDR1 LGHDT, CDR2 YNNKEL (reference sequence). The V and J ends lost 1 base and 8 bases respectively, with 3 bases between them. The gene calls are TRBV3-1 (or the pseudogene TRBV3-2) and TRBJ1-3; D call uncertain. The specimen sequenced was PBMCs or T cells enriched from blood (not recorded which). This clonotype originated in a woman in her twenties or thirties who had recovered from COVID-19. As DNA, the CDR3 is TGTGCCAGCAGCCAAGCAGACACCATATATTTT. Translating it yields CASSQADTIYF.